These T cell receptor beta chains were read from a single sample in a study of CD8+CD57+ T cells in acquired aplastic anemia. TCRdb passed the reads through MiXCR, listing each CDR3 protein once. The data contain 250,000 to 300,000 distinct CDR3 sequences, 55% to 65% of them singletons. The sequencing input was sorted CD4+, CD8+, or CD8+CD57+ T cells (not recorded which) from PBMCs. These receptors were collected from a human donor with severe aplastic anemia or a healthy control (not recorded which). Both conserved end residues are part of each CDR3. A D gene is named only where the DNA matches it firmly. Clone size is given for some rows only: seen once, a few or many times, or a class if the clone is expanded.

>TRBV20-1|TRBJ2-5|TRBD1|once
CSAIRQGPETQYF
TGCAGTGCGATAAGACAGGGACCAGAGACCCAGTACTTC
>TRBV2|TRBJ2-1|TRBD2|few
CASSPDSGAYNEQFF
TGTGCCAGCAGTCCGGATAGCGGGGCCTACAATGAGCAGTTCTTC
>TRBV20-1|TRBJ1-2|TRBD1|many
CSARDIGTGGGYTF
TGCAGTGCTAGAGATATTGGGACAGGGGGTGGCTACACCTTC
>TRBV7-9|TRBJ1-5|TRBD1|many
CASRGTGLGNQPQHF
TGTGCCAGCAGAGGGACAGGGCTCGGCAATCAGCCCCAGCATTTT
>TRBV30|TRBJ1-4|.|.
CAWSVAGFSEKLFF
TGTGCCTGGAGTGTCGCAGGTTTTTCTGAAAAACTGTTTTTT
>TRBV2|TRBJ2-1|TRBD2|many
CASSEQGLAAHEQFF
TGTGCCAGCAGTGAACAGGGACTAGCGGCGCATGAGCAGTTCTTC
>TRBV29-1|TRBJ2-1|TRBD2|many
CSVKSSGGNYNEQFF
TGCAGCGTGAAGTCTAGCGGGGGCAACTACAATGAGCAGTTCTTC
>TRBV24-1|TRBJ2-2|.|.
CATSAHDWGGELFF
TGTGCCACCAGTGCCCACGACTGGGGCGGGGAGCTGTTTTTT
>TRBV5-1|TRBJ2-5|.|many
CASGGEGEGETQYF
TGCGCCAGCGGGGGAGAGGGCGAGGGAGAGACCCAGTACTTC
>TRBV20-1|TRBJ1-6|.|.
CSAGPAEF
TGCAGTGCTGGTCCTGCTGAGTTT
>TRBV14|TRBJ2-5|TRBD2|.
CASSQAELAGVETQYF
TGTGCCAGCAGCCAAGCGGAACTAGCGGGGGTGGAGACCCAGTACTTC
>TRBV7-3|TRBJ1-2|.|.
CASSLRTVVTF
TGTGCCAGTAGTCTCCGGACAGTAGTCACCTTC
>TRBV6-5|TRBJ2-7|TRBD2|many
CASSPGPGGRYEQYF
TGTGCCAGCAGCCCGGGACCGGGGGGGCGGTACGAGCAGTACTTC
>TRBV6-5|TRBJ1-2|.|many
CASSYSTAAQSYGYTF
TGTGCCAGCAGTTACTCCACGGCGGCACAGAGCTATGGCTACACCTTC
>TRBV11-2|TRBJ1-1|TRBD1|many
CASSLGQGDLGGNTEAFF
TGTGCCAGCAGCTTAGGCCAGGGGGACCTGGGAGGGAACACTGAAGCTTTCTTT
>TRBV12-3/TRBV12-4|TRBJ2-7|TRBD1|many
CASRLTGGRTYEQYF
TGTGCCAGCAGACTTACAGGGGGCCGTACCTACGAGCAGTACTTC
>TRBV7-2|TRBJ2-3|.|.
CASSLTFTGTRTDTQYF
TGTGCCAGCAGCTTGACATTTACCGGGACCAGGACAGATACGCAGTATTTT
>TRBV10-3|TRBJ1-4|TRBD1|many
CATGGSGTGNEKLFF
TGTGCCACCGGTGGATCCGGGACAGGAAATGAAAAACTGTTTTTT
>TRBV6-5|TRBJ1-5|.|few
CASSQGKQTQHF
TGTGCCAGCAGTCAGGGGAAACAGACCCAGCATTTT
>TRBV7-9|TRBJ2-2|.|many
CASSSRPGLLFRELFF
TGTGCCAGCAGCAGCAGACCGGGACTCCTTTTCCGGGAGCTGTTTTTT
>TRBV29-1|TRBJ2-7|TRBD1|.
CSTSGTGSYEQYF
TGCAGCACGTCCGGGACAGGGTCCTACGAGCAGTACTTC
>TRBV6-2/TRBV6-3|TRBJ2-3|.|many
CASRVRNLAGDTQYF
TGTGCCAGCAGGGTTAGGAATCTAGCAGGGGATACGCAGTATTTT
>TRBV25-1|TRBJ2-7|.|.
CASSQVLDYEQYF
TGTGCCAGCAGCCAAGTTCTCGACTACGAGCAGTACTTC
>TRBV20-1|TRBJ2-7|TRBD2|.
CSASMGLAGSYEQYF
TGCAGTGCTAGTATGGGACTAGCGGGTTCCTACGAGCAGTACTTC
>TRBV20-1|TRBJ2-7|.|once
CSASPRQYF
TGCAGTGCTAGTCCCCGACAGTACTTC
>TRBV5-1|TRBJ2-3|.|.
CASSSQSSYNEQYF
TGCGCCAGCAGCTCACAGAGCTCCTACAATGAGCAGTATTTT
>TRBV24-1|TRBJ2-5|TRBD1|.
CAKRTGGQETQYF
TGTGCCAAAAGGACAGGGGGCCAAGAGACCCAGTACTTC
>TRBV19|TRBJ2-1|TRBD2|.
CASSIKRGLAGDNEQFF
TGTGCCAGCAGTATAAAGCGGGGACTAGCGGGAGATAATGAGCAGTTCTTC
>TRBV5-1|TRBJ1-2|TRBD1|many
CASSTTTGNYGYTF
TGCGCCAGCAGCACGACGACAGGGAACTATGGCTACACCTTC
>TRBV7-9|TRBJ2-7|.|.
CASSPRGVPYEQYF
TGTGCCAGCAGCCCGAGGGGGGTTCCGTACGAGCAGTACTTC
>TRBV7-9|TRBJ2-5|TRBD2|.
CASRYTSGGLGTQYF
TGTGCCAGCAGGTACACTAGCGGGGGACTCGGGACCCAGTACTTC
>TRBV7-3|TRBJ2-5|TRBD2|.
CASSLHGTSGGRQETQYF
TGTGCCAGCAGCCTACACGGGACTAGCGGGGGGCGGCAAGAGACCCAGTACTTC
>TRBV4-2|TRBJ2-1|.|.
CASSQETGTKQFF
TGTGCCAGCAGCCAAGAGACCGGGACCAAGCAGTTCTTC
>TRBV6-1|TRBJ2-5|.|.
CASSYSMGEGETQYF
TGTGCCAGCAGTTACTCGATGGGTGAAGGAGAGACCCAGTACTTC
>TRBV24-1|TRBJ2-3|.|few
CATSGGLSTDTQYF
TGTGCCACCAGTGGCGGGTTAAGCACAGATACGCAGTATTTT
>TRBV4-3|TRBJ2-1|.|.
CASSQLARGHNEQFF
TGCGCCAGCAGCCAATTGGCTCGCGGACACAATGAGCAGTTCTTC
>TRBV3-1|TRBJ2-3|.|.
CASSYLYPTDTQYF
TGTGCCAGCAGCTACCTGTATCCGACAGATACGCAGTATTTT
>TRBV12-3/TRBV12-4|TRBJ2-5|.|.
CASTLGETQYF
TGTGCCAGCACCCTAGGAGAGACCCAGTACTTC
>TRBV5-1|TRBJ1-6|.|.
CARYSTSSSYNSPLHF
TGCGCCAGGTACAGTACGAGTAGCTCCTATAATTCACCCCTCCACTTT
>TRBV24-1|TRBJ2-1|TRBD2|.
CATSDPGTSGSSYNEQFF
TGTGCCACCAGTGATCCCGGGACTAGCGGGAGCTCCTACAATGAGCAGTTCTTC
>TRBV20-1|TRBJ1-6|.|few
CSARGKGKDNSPLHF
TGCAGTGCTAGAGGCAAGGGGAAGGATAATTCACCCCTCCACTTT
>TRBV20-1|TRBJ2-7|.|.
CSASLDRVVKEQYF
TGCAGTGCTAGTCTCGACCGGGTTGTAAAAGAGCAGTACTTC